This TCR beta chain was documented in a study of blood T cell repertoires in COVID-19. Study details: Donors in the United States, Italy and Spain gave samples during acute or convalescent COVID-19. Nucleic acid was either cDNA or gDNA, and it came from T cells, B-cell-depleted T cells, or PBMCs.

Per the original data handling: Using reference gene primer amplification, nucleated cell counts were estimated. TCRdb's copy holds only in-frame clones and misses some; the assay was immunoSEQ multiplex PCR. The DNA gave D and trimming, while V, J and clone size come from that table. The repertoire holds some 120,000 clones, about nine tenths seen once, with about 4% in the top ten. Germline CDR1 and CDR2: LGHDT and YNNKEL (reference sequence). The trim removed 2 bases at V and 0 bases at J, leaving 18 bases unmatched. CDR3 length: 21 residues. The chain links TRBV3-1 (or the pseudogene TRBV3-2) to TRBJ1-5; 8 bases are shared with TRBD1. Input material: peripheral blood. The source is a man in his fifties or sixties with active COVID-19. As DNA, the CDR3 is TGTGCCAGCAGCCAACCAGGGGGCTTTAAGATGGATCCTCTTAGCAATCAGCCCCAGCATTTT. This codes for CASSQPGGFKMDPLSNQPQHF.